This TCR beta chain was recorded in a study of glioma-infiltrating T cells. The CDR3 covers 15 residues. The V segment lost 4 bases and the J segment 6 bases; nucleotides outside the gene matches: 5. Germline-derived CDR1 and CDR2 are SEHNR and FQNEAQ (reference sequence). This clonotype occurred many times. Its target is not known. The iRepertoire nested amplicon-rescue multiplex PCR amplified TCR alpha and beta CDR3s from RNA. One-step reverse transcription and amplification started from around 100-400 ng of tissue mRNA or PBMC total RNA. TCRdb ran MiXCR on the multiplex PCR reads and lists one entry per CDR3 protein. This sample has some 120,000 distinct CDR3 sequences, with roughly 24% found just once. General study findings and limits: Gliomas, especially low-grade, showed above-expected tissue-blood divergence; non-neoplastic patients showed below. Very few CDR3 sequences were shared between tissue and blood.

The J gene is TRBJ2-1, the V gene TRBV7-9; the match to TRBD2 covers 11 bases. Sequencing used glioma tissue, nonneoplastic brain tissue, or PBMCs (not recorded which). This clonotype was obtained from a human donor with low-grade glioma or glioblastoma, undergoing nonglioma brain surgery, or in good health (not recorded which). The CDR3 region is CASSYLAGGRNEQFF. The CDR3 DNA follows: TGTGCCAGCAGCTACTTAGCGGGAGGGCGCAATGAGCAGTTCTTC.